Presented here are 10 T cell receptor beta chains from one specimen sequenced in a study of graft-versus-host responses after intestinal transplantation. Generated by immunoSEQ multiplex PCR, the TCRdb table keeps only in-frame clones and is missing some. The sample lists around 10,000 clones, about a third occurring once. Material: alloreactive CD4+ T cells from a mixed lymphocyte reaction culture, obtained before transplantation. Subset denoted: CFSE-low proliferating T cells sorted from approximately 6-day pre-transplant mixed lymphocyte reaction (GvH or HvG direction). The receptors come from a human patient who was an organ donor for intestinal transplantation.

This clone was picked up a small number of times. The V gene is TRBV7-9, the J gene TRBJ2-5; a weak D match, TRBD1 (6 bases). The CDR3 contains 16 residues. CDR1 and CDR2 (germline): SEHNR, FQNEAQ (reference sequence). The V end was cut by 6 bases, the J end by 2 bases, with 19 bases between. The CDR3 nucleotides read TGTGCCAGCAGTCCGTCGCCGGGACAAAAACAAGAGACCCAGTACTTC. This sequence encodes CASSPSPGQKQETQYF.

V usage is TRBV7-2 and J usage is TRBJ2-5, with 8 bases matching TRBD2. The CDR3 is made up of 16 amino acids. V shed 1 base, J shed 4 bases, and the junction held 8 bases outside the gene matches. CDR1 and CDR2 from the germline V gene are SGHTA and FQGNSA. CDR3 loop: CASSLVPRGVGETQYF. CDR3 sequence (DNA): TGTGCCAGCAGCTTAGTCCCGCGGGGGGTAGGAGAGACCCAGTACTTC.

In this sample, this clone turned up a few times. The chain combines TRBV6-5 with TRBJ1-2; 7 positions match TRBD1. The germline V gene encodes CDR1 MNHEY and CDR2 SVGAGI. This CDR3 comprises 14 residues. J was trimmed by 4 bases and V by 6 bases; bases with no gene match: 8. As DNA, the CDR3 is TGTGCCAGCAGAACCCGGACAGGCAGCTATGGCTACACCTTC. Encoded protein: CASRTRTGSYGYTF.

This clone has only a few counts. This rearrangement joins TRBV6-5 to TRBJ2-7, with TRBD1 as a possible D gene (6 bases). Looked up from germline, CDR1 is MNHEY and CDR2 is SVGAGI. The CDR3 extends over 14 amino acids. The V end lost 8 bases, the J end lost 3 bases, and 17 bases lay between the germline ends. This chain's CDR3 is CASAGQFPNYEQYF. The CDR3 bases are TGTGCCAGCGCCGGACAGTTTCCAAACTACGAGCAGTACTTC.

The table lists this clone with a few counts. The rearrangement joins TRBV19 to TRBJ1-4, with 7 positions matching TRBD1. CDR3 length equals 14 residues. CDR1 is LNHDA and CDR2 is SQIVND in the germline V gene (reference sequence). J lost 5 bases, V lost 6 bases, and 6 bases had no gene match. The CDR3 coding sequence is TGTGCCAGTAGCTCACAGGGGATAAATGAAAAACTGTTTTTT. Protein: CASSSQGINEKLFF.

This clone was seen more than once but under ten times. This chain uses TRBV2 with TRBJ1-5; 7 bases fit TRBD1. Germline CDR1 SNHLY, CDR2 FYNNEI. This CDR3 comprises 16 residues. V lost 7 bases to trimming and J lost 0 bases; unmatched junction nucleotides: 9. The CDR3 sequence is CASKRTGADSNQPQHF. DNA for the CDR3: TGTGCCAGCAAAAGGACAGGAGCCGATAGCAATCAGCCCCAGCATTTT.

V and J are TRBV5-1 and TRBJ2-3; D possibly corresponds to TRBD2 (6 bases). Germline CDR1 and CDR2: SGHRS and YFSETQ. The CDR3 has 16 residues. V was shortened by 3 bases and J by 0 bases, with 14 bases between the two germline ends. The CDR3 protein is CASSSPGLRSTDTQYF. CDR3 in DNA: TGCGCCAGCAGCTCCCCGGGACTTCGTAGCACAGATACGCAGTATTTT.

This clone was detected a few times. The rearrangement links TRBV25-1 to TRBJ2-1, with 8 positions matching TRBD2. CDR1 is MGHDK and CDR2 is SYGVNS in the germline V gene. With V trimmed by 10 bases and J by 7 bases, 15 bases remained unmatched. The CDR3 sequence is 15 residues long. In nucleotides, the CDR3 is TGTGCCAACCCAGAGGGAAGCGGGGGAGGTAATGAGCAGTTCTTC. Its translation is CANPEGSGGGNEQFF.

This clone was seen a handful of times. This sequence joins TRBV15 and TRBJ2-5; 9 nucleotides agree with TRBD2. Germline CDR1 and CDR2: LNHNV and YYDKDF (reference sequence). J was trimmed by 4 bases and V by 3 bases; bases with no gene match: 9. This CDR3 contains 16 residues. The CDR3, as DNA: TGTGCCACCAGCAGCACAGTTAGCGGGGGAGGAGAGACCCAGTACTTC. Its protein product is CATSSTVSGGGETQYF. Together with reference TRBV15 and TRBJ2-5, the CDR3 gives the full variable domain: DAMVIQNPRYQVTQFGKPVTLSCSQTLNHNVMYWYQQKSSQAPKLLFHYYDKDFNNEADTPDNFQSRRPNTSFCFLDIRSPGLGDTAMYLCATSSTVSGGGETQYFGPGTRLLVL.

The CDR3 nucleotides are TGTGCCAGCAACGTACTAGCGGGGGTACAGGCGCAGTATTTT. Translated: CASNVLAGVQAQYF. The V gene is TRBV7-2, the J gene TRBJ2-3; 11 bases align to TRBD2. This CDR3 is built from 14 residues. After removal of 7 bases from V and 10 bases from J, the junction contained 10 bases not matched to a gene. From germline, CDR1 is SGHTA and CDR2 FQGNSA.